Following are 17 T cell receptor beta chains from one sample sequenced in a study of control samples from healthy donors and cancer patients. Here immunoSEQ multiplex PCR was the method, and the copy in TCRdb shows in-frame clones only, minus some. Seen here are about 100,000 clones, roughly 84% observed once, and the top ten hold about a sixth. Input material: blood. The origin of the receptors is a woman in her 50s in good health.

As regards this clone: Sequence at one end of the junction differs from germline and may be a read error. The rearrangement joins TRBV19 to TRBJ1-5; TRBD1 is a possible D gene (5 bases). CDR1 is LNHDA, CDR2 SQIVND, per germline (reference sequence). CDR3 length: 14 amino acids. The CDR3 protein is CASGIDSSNQPQHF. CDR3 coding DNA: TGTGCCAGTGGTATTGACAGTAGCAATCAGCCCCAGCATTTT.

This chain links TRBV9 with TRBJ1-1; no firm D call. Trimming removed 1 base at V and 1 base at J, with 5 bases between. Germline loops: CDR1 SGDLS, CDR2 YYNGEE. The length of the CDR3 is 13 residues. CDR3 in DNA: TGTGCCAGCAGCGTAACCGAGAACACTGAAGCTTTCTTT. Protein: CASSVTENTEAFF.

The rearrangement joins TRBV10-2 to TRBJ1-1; D not resolved. The CDR3 loop spans 15 amino acids. V gave up 2 bases and J gave up 5 bases, with 15 bases separating them. Germline V gene data show CDR1 as WSHSY and CDR2 as SAAADI. CDR3 in amino acids: CASSERGVGWTEAFF. The DNA for the CDR3 is TGCGCCAGCAGTGAGCGCGGGGTAGGCTGGACTGAAGCTTTCTTT.

The rearrangement uses TRBV24-1 and TRBJ2-5, with D possibly being TRBD1 (6 bases). CDR1 is KGHDR and CDR2 is SFDVKD in the germline V gene. This CDR3 comprises 14 residues. V was cut by 0 bases and J by 3 bases, with 7 bases left in between. The CDR3 DNA follows: TGTGCCACCAGTGATTTGGAGGGGGAAGAGACCCAGTACTTC. This gives the protein CATSDLEGEETQYF.

This chain joins TRBV19 and TRBJ2-1; no definite D call. The CDR3 extends over 13 amino acids. Germline-derived CDR1 and CDR2 are LNHDA and SQIVND (reference sequence). Trimming took off 0 bases at V and 8 bases at J, with 8 bases between the two ends. As DNA, the CDR3 is TGTGCCAGTAGTATAGACGTCGTGGATGAGCAGTTCTTC. It specifies CASSIDVVDEQFF. Together with reference TRBV19 and TRBJ2-1, the CDR3 gives the full variable domain: DGGITQSPKYLFRKEGQNVTLSCEQNLNHDAMYWYRQDPGQGLRLIYYSQIVNDFQKGDIAEGYSVSREKKESFPLTVTSAQKNPTAFYLCASSIDVVDEQFFGPGTRLTVL.

J is TRBJ2-1 and V is TRBV24-1; D is ambiguous. Trimming cost V 4 bases and J 8 bases, with 14 bases left between them. In germline, CDR1 is KGHDR, CDR2 SFDVKD. The CDR3 has 14 residues. CDR3 amino acids: CATSDSTVQDEQFF. In DNA, the CDR3 is TGTGCCACCAGTGACTCCACAGTCCAGGATGAGCAGTTCTTC.

The rearrangement joins TRBV19 to TRBJ1-3; TRBD1 is a possible D gene (5 bases). CDR1 is LNHDA, CDR2 SQIVND, per germline (reference sequence). The CDR3 length is 14 residues. V was pared by 3 bases and J by 3 bases, with 9 bases between. The DNA for the CDR3 is TGTGCCAGTAGTATCCCAGGGATTGGAAACACCATATATTTT. Protein sequence: CASSIPGIGNTIYF.

The table lists this clone with a few counts. V is TRBV5-1 and J is TRBJ2-5, with a weak D call TRBD2 (6 bases). The CDR3 sequence is 17 residues long. Germline values: CDR1 SGHRS, CDR2 YFSETQ. V lost 0 bases to trimming and J lost 5 bases, with 20 bases between them. CDR3 protein: CASSLGLQEGGGETQYF. CDR3 DNA: TGCGCCAGCAGCTTGGGGCTCCAGGAGGGTGGTGGCGAGACCCAGTACTTC. The whole variable domain, filled in from reference TRBV5-1 and TRBJ2-5, reads KAGVTQTPRYLIKTRGQQVTLSCSPISGHRSVSWYQQTPGQGLQFLFEYFSETQRNKGNFPGRFSGRQFSNSRSEMNVSTLELGDSALYLCASSLGLQEGGGETQYFGPGTRLLVL.

This chain joins TRBV27 and TRBJ2-7, with 9 bases lining up with TRBD1. Germline CDR1 reads MNHEY; CDR2 reads SMNVEV (reference sequence). The length of the CDR3 is 20 residues. Trimming took 10 bases from V and 2 from J; bases not matched to a gene: 27. The CDR3 DNA follows: TGTGCCACCCCTGGTCTAGACCTTTCAAACAGGGGGCCCGCGGCCTACGAGCAGTACGTC. Amino acid sequence: CATPGLDLSNRGPAAYEQYV.

The chain employs TRBV5-4 and TRBJ2-3; TRBD2 matches 13 bases. V was pared by 4 bases and J by 3 bases, with 11 bases of the junction left unmatched. The CDR3 runs to 18 residues. In germline, CDR1 is SGHNT, CDR2 YYREEE (reference sequence). CDR3 DNA: TGTGCCAGCAGCCCTAAGACTAGCGGGGGGAGAATTACAGATACGCAGTATTTT. Protein sequence: CASSPKTSGGRITDTQYF.

This chain joins TRBV2 and TRBJ1-2; 9 nucleotides agree with TRBD1. This CDR3 spans 14 amino acids. In germline, CDR1 is SNHLY, CDR2 FYNNEI. Trimming at V came to 5 bases and at J to 8 bases, leaving 9 bases not matched to a gene. This chain's CDR3 is CASSPEQGARGYTF. In DNA form, the CDR3 reads TGTGCCAGCAGTCCGGAACAGGGGGCACGGGGCTACACCTTC.

In this sample, this clone turned up a few times. V is TRBV7-2 and J is TRBJ1-2; D not resolved. The V gene's germline CDR1 is SGHTA and CDR2 FQGNSA. With 2 bases removed from V and 7 bases from J, the gap between germline ends came to 14 bases. The CDR3 has 14 amino acids. The CDR3 region is CASSLLWDAGGYTF. The CDR3 DNA follows: TGTGCCAGCAGCTTACTATGGGATGCAGGTGGCTACACCTTC.

V is TRBV6-5 and J is TRBJ1-5; unclear D gene. The V gene's germline CDR1 is MNHEY and CDR2 SVGAGI. V lost 6 bases and J lost 0, with 9 bases in between. This CDR3 has 14 amino acids. CDR3 in amino acids: CASSGRTSNQPQHF. The DNA of the CDR3 is TGTGCCAGCAGCGGACGGACTAGCAATCAGCCCCAGCATTTT.

The rearrangement joins TRBV27 to TRBJ2-1; D is uncertain. The V gene lost 2 bases and the J gene lost 0 bases, with 11 bases spanning the gap. Germline lookup yields CDR1 MNHEY and CDR2 SMNVEV (reference sequence). There are 16 residues in the CDR3. The CDR3: CASSLGYQSSYNEQFF. CDR3 sequence (DNA): TGTGCCAGCAGTTTAGGATACCAAAGCTCCTACAATGAGCAGTTCTTC.

The chain couples TRBV11-2 to TRBJ2-7; maybe TRBD1 (5 bases). Germline-derived CDR1 and CDR2 are SGHAT and FQNNGV. This CDR3 spans 15 amino acids. Trimming shortened V by 1 base and J by 3 bases, and 13 bases separated the two germline ends. As DNA, the CDR3 is TGTGCCAGCAGCTTAGGGGCTTCTACAGGCTACGAGCAGTACGTC. Translation gives CASSLGASTGYEQYV.

This rearrangement joins TRBV23-1 to TRBJ2-1; D unclear. TRBV23-1 is known as an ORF, though its function is uncertain. This CDR3 spans 10 amino acids. Trimming cost V 5 bases and J 7 bases, with 3 bases left between them. CDR3 sequence (DNA): TGCGCCAGCAGTAGAAATGAGCAGTTCTTC. Protein product: CASSRNEQFF.

V gene TRBV29-1 combines with J gene TRBJ2-1; 9 nucleotides align to TRBD2. The trim removed 5 bases at V and 9 bases at J, leaving 11 bases unmatched. The CDR3 length is 14 residues. Germline values: CDR1 SQVTM, CDR2 ANQGSEA. The chain's CDR3 is CSVPTKREASEQFF. The CDR3, as DNA: TGCAGCGTTCCGACCAAGCGGGAGGCCAGTGAGCAGTTCTTC.